Described below is a single T cell receptor (beta chain) sequence and its context. Antigen unknown. The CDR3 has 16 amino acids. V lost 0 bases to trimming and J lost 5 bases; unmatched junction nucleotides: 8. The germline V gene encodes CDR1 SGDLS and CDR2 YYNGEE. This specimen belongs to a study of naive and memory T cell subsets. Points from the study as a whole: A clonotype means one alpha or beta sequence, not an alpha/beta pair. Naive repertoires, especially CD8, held a few larger clonotypes, possibly memory cells re-expressing CD45RA. Over 90% of naive TCR sequences appeared only once after error correction, unlike memory subsets.

An equimolar mix of two oligonucleotides served as the beta constant-region primer for TRBC1 and TRBC2. Ligated cDNA was amplified by four rounds of PCR with nested alpha and beta constant-region primers and SP2. The cDNA 3' end received a ligated single-stranded oligonucleotide carrying the SP2 primer and a 12-nucleotide UMI. TCRdb itself ran the UMI-ligation and nested PCR reads through MiXCR, one entry per CDR3 protein. There are more than 120,000 distinct CDR3 sequences in the sample; approximately 18% occur only once, and about 0.6% lies in the top ten. The sequence was obtained from a human donor in good health. Sequencing was performed on naive CD8+ T cells from blood. This chain links TRBV9 with TRBJ2-1, with 7 nucleotides matching TRBD2. The CDR3 nucleotides read TGTGCCAGCAGCGTAGCGGGGGGAAATCTCCACAATGAGCAGTTCTTC. This gives the protein CASSVAGGNLHNEQFF.